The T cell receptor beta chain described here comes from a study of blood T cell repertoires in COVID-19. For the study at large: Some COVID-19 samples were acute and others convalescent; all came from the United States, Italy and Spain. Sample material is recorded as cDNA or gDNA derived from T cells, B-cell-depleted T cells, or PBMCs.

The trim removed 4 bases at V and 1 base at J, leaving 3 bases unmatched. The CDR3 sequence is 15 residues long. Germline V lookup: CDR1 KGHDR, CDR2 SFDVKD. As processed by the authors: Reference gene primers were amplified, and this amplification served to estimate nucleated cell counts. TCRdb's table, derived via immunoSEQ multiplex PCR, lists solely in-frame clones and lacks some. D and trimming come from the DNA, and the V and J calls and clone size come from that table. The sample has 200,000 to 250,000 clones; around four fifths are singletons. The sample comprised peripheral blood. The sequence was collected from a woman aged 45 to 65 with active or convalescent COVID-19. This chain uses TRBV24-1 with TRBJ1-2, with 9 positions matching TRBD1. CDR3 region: CATSDGTGNNYGYTF. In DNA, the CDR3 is TGTGCCACCAGTGACGGGACAGGGAATAACTATGGCTACACCTTC.